This is a list of T cell receptor beta chains from one sample in a study of neurological immune-mediated disorders. TCRdb reprocessed the 5' RACE reads via MiXCR and lists one record per CDR3 protein. The table lists 30,000 to 40,000 distinct CDR3 sequences, 3% to 4% of them singletons. Sample: PBMCs. These receptors originate from a man between 25 and 39 years old with multiple sclerosis. CDR3s include the opening cysteine and the closing phenylalanine or tryptophan. A D gene is named only where the DNA matches it firmly. Clone size is given as once, few, many or a size class.

NA many TRBJ2-7 TRBV6-5 TGTGCCACCTTATCCGGAGGGGGCCGGTACGAGCAGTACTTC CATLSGGGRYEQYF
NA many TRBJ1-5 TRBV20-1 NA CSATPSGGNQPQHF
NA many TRBJ1-1 TRBV6-2/TRBV6-3 TGTGCCAGCAGTTACTCAGTGGCGGGAGGTCGCACTGAAGCTTTCTTT CASSYSVAGGRTEAFF
TRBD1 many TRBJ2-4 TRBV3-1 TGTGCCAGCAGCCGCGCCGGGACAGGGGGTAGGGACATTCAGTACTTC CASSRAGTGGRDIQYF
NA many TRBJ2-7 TRBV20-1 TGCAGTGCGTTTGCCCCGGACAGCCTCCACGAGCAGTACTTC CSAFAPDSLHEQYF
NA many TRBJ2-2 TRBV20-1 TGCAGTGCATATAAGGGGGGTTGGGGCGGGGAGCTGTTTTTT CSAYKGGWGGELFF
TRBD1 many TRBJ1-2 TRBV3-1 TGTGCCAGCAGACCCAGGACAGGGTCAAGGGAGTATGGCTACACCTTC CASRPRTGSREYGYTF
NA many TRBJ2-3 TRBV7-6 TGTGCCAGCAGCTTAAGGGTAGCGGTCACAGATACGCAGTATTTT CASSLRVAVTDTQYF
NA medium-sized TRBJ2-5 TRBV10-3 TGTGCCATCTCAATACAGGGTAGGGAGACCCAGTACTTC CAISIQGRETQYF
TRBD1 medium-sized TRBJ2-5 TRBV7-7 TGTGCTAGCAGCTTGGCACAGGGGCAAGAGACCCAGTACTTC CASSLAQGQETQYF
TRBD1 many TRBJ1-5 TRBV6-5 TGTGCCAGCAGTTACCGGCGACAGGGGGGTATGGGCGGTCAGCCCCAGCATTTT CASSYRRQGGMGGQPQHF